The 28 T cell receptor beta chains below come from one sample, sequenced in a study of graft-versus-host responses after intestinal transplantation. TCRdb's copy holds only in-frame clones and misses some; the assay was immunoSEQ multiplex PCR. Here the sample spans some 140,000 clones, around 90% being singletons. No cognate antigen is known for these TCRs. The sequenced sample was unstimulated CD4+ T cells sorted from spleen or lymph node cells, obtained before intestinal transplant. These receptors all come from a human donor who received an intestinal transplant.

The chain is built from TRBV19 and TRBJ2-3; no reliable D call. With 4 bases removed from V and 6 bases from J, the gap between germline ends came to 11 bases. CDR1 and CDR2 from the germline V gene are LNHDA and SQIVND (reference sequence). This CDR3 comprises 13 residues. CDR3 protein: CASSNSYGDTQYF. The CDR3 DNA sequence: TGTGCCAGTAGTAACTCCTATGGGGATACGCAGTATTTT.

The rearrangement uses TRBV5-6 and TRBJ2-5, with D possibly TRBD1 on 6 matching bases. The DNA end is more similar to TRBJ2-7, so the J call may be wrong. The length of the CDR3 is 15 residues. Germline loops: CDR1 SGHDT, CDR2 YYEEEE. CDR3 residues: CASSFRGVGPYEQYF. For the CDR3, the DNA is TGTGCCAGCAGCTTCAGGGGAGTGGGTCCCTACGAGCAGTACTTC.

CDR3 bases: TGTGCCAGCAGCTTAGTGATCACCGGGGAGCTGTTTTTT. It is translated as CASSLVITGELFF. This chain links TRBV7-9 with TRBJ2-2; D gene unclear. The CDR3 extends over 13 amino acids. V was trimmed by 1 base and J by 4 bases, leaving 4 bases between them. Per the germline V gene, CDR1 is SEHNR and CDR2 is FQNEAQ (reference sequence).

The V gene is TRBV2, the J gene TRBJ2-2; TRBD2 might be the D (6 bases). This CDR3 is built from 14 residues. V lost 8 bases and J lost 0, with 10 bases in between. Germline CDR1 reads SNHLY; CDR2 reads FYNNEI. Here the CDR3 DNA reads TGTGCCAGCGGCAGACTAGCGAACACCGGGGAGCTGTTTTTT. Translation: CASGRLANTGELFF.

This chain connects TRBV7-9 to TRBJ1-5; D might be TRBD1 (5 bases). Trimming pared 2 bases from V and 2 bases from J, leaving 13 bases between. The CDR3 covers 16 residues. CDR1 SEHNR and CDR2 FQNEAQ come from the germline V gene (reference sequence). CDR3 sequence: CASSLWAGTGNQPQHF. Here the CDR3 DNA reads TGTGCCAGCAGCTTATGGGCAGGGACGGGCAATCAGCCCCAGCATTTT. The variable domain in full, with the rest retrieved from reference TRBV7-9 and TRBJ1-5, is DTGVSQNPRHKITKRGQNVTFRCDPISEHNRLYWYRQTLGQGPEFLTYFQNEAQLEKSRLLSDRFSAERPKGSFSTLEIQRTEQGDSAMYLCASSLWAGTGNQPQHFGDGTRLSIL.

This chain uses TRBV5-6 with TRBJ1-4; D gene ambiguous. V lost 5 bases and J lost 0, with 11 bases in between. The CDR3 is made up of 15 amino acids. Germline-derived CDR1 and CDR2 are SGHDT and YYEEEE. The CDR3 is CASRFGVATNEKLFF. Here the CDR3 DNA reads TGTGCCAGCAGGTTCGGGGTTGCAACTAATGAAAAACTGTTTTTT.

This clone was observed once. Different DNA sequences within this sample yield the same CDR3. The chain links TRBV5-1 to TRBJ1-1; a weak D match, TRBD1 (5 bases). V shed 5 bases and J shed 10 bases, with 24 bases lying between them. Germline V gene sequence: CDR1 SGHRS, CDR2 YFSETQ. The length of the CDR3 is 15 residues. CDR3 nucleotides: TGCGCCAGCAGGGTGAGGGGTGACAGCGAGGGTTTAGCTTTCTTT. It codes for CASRVRGDSEGLAFF.

This rearrangement joins TRBV5-4 to TRBJ1-3; the D is unclear. V lost 4 bases to trimming and J lost 3 bases, with 5 bases between them. CDR1 and CDR2 from the germline V gene are SGHNT and YYREEE (reference sequence). The CDR3 has 12 residues. DNA of the CDR3: TGTGCCAGCAGCGAACATGGAAACACCATATATTTT. Translated: CASSEHGNTIYF.

The CDR3 reads CSATEETQYF. CDR3 DNA: TGCAGTGCCACGGAAGAGACCCAGTACTTC. The chain joins TRBV20-1 to TRBJ2-5; D is undetermined. V lost 6 bases and J lost 3, with 5 bases in between. CDR1 is DFQATT, CDR2 SNEGSKA, per germline (reference sequence). This CDR3 is 10 amino acids long.

The gene calls are TRBV28 and TRBJ2-4, with TRBD1 matching 10 bases. CDR1 and CDR2 from the germline V gene are MDHEN and SYDVKM. Germline trimming cut 2 bases from V and 0 bases from J; bases unmatched to any gene: 7. This CDR3 comprises 18 residues. CDR3 protein: CASSLRGTGARAKNIQYF. The CDR3 DNA is TGTGCCAGCAGTTTACGGGGGACAGGGGCCCGAGCCAAAAACATTCAGTACTTC.

The chain carries TRBV4-2 and TRBJ2-1; TRBD2 aligns across 12 bases. V lost 2 bases and J lost 5; bases outside the gene matches: 7. The CDR3 loop spans 17 amino acids. The V gene's germline CDR1 is LGHNA and CDR2 YNFKEQ. CDR3 residues: CASSQLRLAGDHNEQFF. DNA of the CDR3: TGTGCCAGCAGCCAACTACGACTAGCGGGAGATCACAATGAGCAGTTCTTC.

The chain combines TRBV15 with TRBJ1-2; D gene unclear. The CDR3 is 13 amino acids. The ends were cut back, 4 bases at V and 4 bases at J, with 10 bases in the middle. Germline V gives CDR1 LNHNV, CDR2 YYDKDF (reference sequence). CDR3 loop: CATSTNPVYGYTF. In nucleotides, the CDR3 is TGTGCCACCAGCACTAATCCGGTCTATGGCTACACCTTC.

This rearrangement joins TRBV11-3 to TRBJ2-1; weak D call: TRBD1 (6 bases). Germline-derived CDR1 and CDR2 are SGHNT and YENEEA. The length of the CDR3 is 16 residues. The V end lost 2 bases, the J end lost 4 bases, and 15 bases lay between the germline ends. The CDR3 bases are TGTGCCAGCAGCTTAAGAGGGACAAACAGTTACAATGAGCAGTTCTTC. It yields the protein CASSLRGTNSYNEQFF. The full variable domain, its missing parts supplied by reference TRBV11-3 and TRBJ2-1, is EAGVVQSPRYKIIEKKQPVAFWCNPISGHNTLYWYLQNLGQGPELLIRYENEEAVDDSQLPKDRFSAERLKGVDSTLKIQPAELGDSAVYLCASSLRGTNSYNEQFFGPGTRLTVL.

This chain uses TRBV7-3 with TRBJ2-5; D remains ambiguous. Germline V gene data show CDR1 as SGHTA and CDR2 as FQGTGA. Trimming removed 4 bases at V and 5 bases at J, with 11 bases between. The CDR3 has 13 residues. The CDR3 spells CASSSSRKETQYF. CDR3 DNA: TGTGCCAGCAGCTCCTCCAGAAAGGAGACCCAGTACTTC.

This chain uses TRBV19 with TRBJ2-7; 10 nucleotides agree with TRBD2. The CDR3 consists of 14 residues. Germline CDR1 and CDR2: LNHDA and SQIVND (reference sequence). J was trimmed by 4 bases and V by 4 bases; bases with no gene match: 4. DNA for the CDR3: TGTGCCAGTAGTAAAAGCGGGAGGGTATACGAGCAGTACTTC. It specifies CASSKSGRVYEQYF.

As DNA, the CDR3 is TGCAGCTCTAACTCCGGGGGAGAGACCCAGTACTTC. It translates to CSSNSGGETQYF. V usage is TRBV29-1 and J usage is TRBJ2-5; D is possibly TRBD2 (6 bases). This CDR3 spans 12 amino acids. In germline, CDR1 is SQVTM, CDR2 ANQGSEA. V lost 8 bases, J lost 4 bases, and 14 bases lay in between.

The chain recombines TRBV4-2 with TRBJ1-5; no definite D call. The CDR3 spans 15 residues. Germline assignment: CDR1 LGHNA and CDR2 YNFKEQ. V dropped 1 base and J dropped 0 bases, with 7 bases sitting between them. CDR3 nucleotides: TGTGCCAGCAGCCAAGGCGGCAATAGCAATCAGCCCCAGCATTTT. Protein sequence: CASSQGGNSNQPQHF.

The genes are TRBV4-2 and TRBJ2-3; D not resolved. Trimming took 0 bases from V and 5 from J, leaving 21 bases between them. The CDR3 extends over 18 amino acids. The germline V gene has CDR1 LGHNA and CDR2 YNFKEQ. CDR3 residues: CASSQDLFQRGLVDTQYF. The CDR3 DNA reads as TGTGCCAGCAGCCAAGATCTTTTCCAGCGCGGTTTGGTAGATACGCAGTATTTT.

Concerning this clone: The same CDR3 also results from other DNA sequences found in this sample. This chain uses TRBV18 with TRBJ1-1; D remains ambiguous. Germline V gene lookup returns CDR1 KGHSH and CDR2 LQKENI. V was shortened by 6 bases and J by 5 bases, with 7 bases between the two germline ends. This CDR3 is built from 11 residues. As DNA, the CDR3 is TGTGCCAGCTCCCCCGGGACTGAAGCTTTCTTT. It translates to CASSPGTEAFF.

The chain uses TRBV10-3 and TRBJ2-1; the D gene is possibly TRBD2 (5 bases). CDR1 is ENHRY, CDR2 SYGVKD, per germline. The CDR3 is 15 amino acids. Trimming stripped 2 bases from V and 2 bases from J, with 10 bases between. The CDR3 DNA reads as TGTGCCATCAGTGAGAAAGGAGGCGCCTACAATGAGCAGTTCTTC. Residues: CAISEKGGAYNEQFF.

The CDR3 loop is CASSLNRPGQEGGYTF. The DNA of the CDR3 is TGTGCCAGCAGCTTAAATAGGCCGGGACAGGAGGGTGGCTACACCTTC. The chain has TRBV7-2 and TRBJ1-2, with 8 positions matching TRBD1. The CDR3 has 16 amino acids. Germline values: CDR1 SGHTA, CDR2 FQGNSA. V was pared by 2 bases and J by 7 bases, with 12 bases of the junction left unmatched. The variable domain in full, with the rest retrieved from reference TRBV7-2 and TRBJ1-2, is GAGVSQSPSNKVTEKGKDVELRCDPISGHTALYWYRQSLGQGLEFLIYFQGNSAPDKSGLPSDRFSAERTGGSVSTLTIQRTQQEDSAVYLCASSLNRPGQEGGYTFGSGTRLTVV.

The chain recombines TRBV7-9 with TRBJ1-2, with TRBD1 matching over 9 bases. Germline CDR1 reads SEHNR; CDR2 reads FQNEAQ (reference sequence). The ends lost 6 bases at V and 7 bases at J; junction bases unmatched: 0. The CDR3 runs to 11 residues. For the CDR3, the DNA is TGTGCCAGCAGGACAGGGGGTGGCTACACCTTC. Residues: CASRTGGGYTF.

The rearrangement links TRBV20-1 to TRBJ1-2; D ambiguous. With 2 bases removed from V and 6 bases from J, the gap between germline ends came to 7 bases. The germline gives CDR1 DFQATT, CDR2 SNEGSKA (reference sequence). This CDR3 spans 11 amino acids. CDR3 DNA: TGCAGTGCTAGAACCCTAGATGGCTACACCTTC. This translates into CSARTLDGYTF.

The chain employs TRBV7-2 and TRBJ1-3; a possible D gene is TRBD1 (6 bases). Trimming took 5 bases from V and 2 from J, leaving 10 bases between them. CDR1 is SGHTA, CDR2 FQGNSA, per germline. The CDR3 totals 14 residues. The CDR3 DNA is TGTGCCAGCAGCCTATGGACAGCTGGAAACACCATATATTTT. It specifies CASSLWTAGNTIYF.

This chain uses TRBV5-5 with TRBJ2-5, with 8 bases that match TRBD2. The CDR3 runs to 15 residues. Germline-derived CDR1 and CDR2 are SGHKS and YYEKEE (reference sequence). The trim removed 4 bases at V and 2 bases at J, leaving 7 bases unmatched. The CDR3 loop reads CASSPGTSPQETQYF. The CDR3 DNA reads as TGTGCCAGCAGCCCCGGGACTAGTCCGCAAGAGACCCAGTACTTC.

This chain uses TRBV5-1 with TRBJ2-4; no clear D gene. Germline lookup yields CDR1 SGHRS and CDR2 YFSETQ. This CDR3 is 14 amino acids long. V gave up 4 bases and J gave up 0 bases, with 8 bases separating them. The CDR3: CASSAGLAKNIQYF. The CDR3 DNA sequence: TGCGCCAGCAGCGCCGGATTAGCCAAAAACATTCAGTACTTC. Using reference TRBV5-1 and TRBJ2-4 for the parts outside the CDR3, the full variable domain is KAGVTQTPRYLIKTRGQQVTLSCSPISGHRSVSWYQQTPGQGLQFLFEYFSETQRNKGNFPGRFSGRQFSNSRSEMNVSTLELGDSALYLCASSAGLAKNIQYFGAGTRLSVL.

In this sample, this clone turned up once. The V gene is TRBV25-1, the J gene TRBJ2-5; TRBD1 might be the D (6 bases). Germline V lookup: CDR1 MGHDK, CDR2 SYGVNS. The CDR3 runs 14 residues. Trimming took 5 bases from V and 2 from J, leaving 12 bases between them. CDR3 amino acids: CASSLQGVQETQYF. In DNA form, the CDR3 reads TGTGCCAGCAGTCTACAGGGAGTACAAGAGACCCAGTACTTC. Based on the CDR3 plus reference TRBV25-1 and TRBJ2-5, the full variable domain is EADIYQTPRYLVIGTGKKITLECSQTMGHDKMYWYQQDPGMELHLIHYSYGVNSTEKGDLSSESTVSRIRTEHFPLTLESARPSHTSQYLCASSLQGVQETQYFGPGTRLLVL.

V usage is TRBV7-3 and J usage is TRBJ2-1; 13 bases map to TRBD2. The CDR3 consists of 16 residues. CDR1 is SGHTA, CDR2 FQGTGA, per germline. V dropped 3 bases and J dropped 4; count of bases not matched to a gene: 3. Written as DNA, the CDR3 is TGTGCCAGCAGCTTCTGGACTAGCGGGAGTTACAATGAGCAGTTCTTC. Translating it yields CASSFWTSGSYNEQFF.